The next 17 T cell receptor beta chains were all read from a single sample in a study of blood T cell repertoires in COVID-19. Libraries were prepared by immunoSEQ multiplex PCR; TCRdb keeps only in-frame clonotypes and omits some of them. The sample includes approximately 27,000 clones, roughly 87% of them seen just once. Sequenced input: peripheral blood. These receptor sequences come from a human donor with acute or convalescent COVID-19. The donor label of this sample is uncertain.

This rearrangement joins TRBV23-1 to TRBJ2-7; 8 positions match TRBD1. TRBV23-1 is labeled an ORF, and its function is uncertain. There are 15 residues in the CDR3. Trimming at V came to 1 base and at J to 4 bases, leaving 6 bases not matched to a gene. CDR3 sequence reads: CASSQLSGGRYEQYF. CDR3 nucleotides: TGCGCCAGCAGTCAATTATCAGGGGGCCGGTACGAGCAGTACTTC.

The chain uses TRBV5-1 and TRBJ1-1; no definite D call. V was pared by 1 base and J by 3 bases, with 13 bases between. Germline lookup yields CDR1 SGHRS and CDR2 YFSETQ. The CDR3 consists of 15 residues. The CDR3 here is CASSLRVGAYTEAFF. In DNA, the CDR3 is TGCGCCAGCAGCTTGAGGGTGGGAGCCTACACTGAAGCTTTCTTT.

This CDR3 is CASGLSGGNTIYF. CDR3 coding DNA: TGTGCTAGTGGTTTGTCGGGGGGAAACACCATATATTTT. The rearrangement uses TRBV12-5 and TRBJ1-3; D gene uncertain. Germline-derived CDR1 and CDR2 are LGHNT and FRNRAP. The CDR3 spans 13 residues. The V and J ends lost 2 bases and 4 bases respectively, with 6 bases between them.

V is TRBV27 and J is TRBJ1-1; D uncertain. This CDR3 has 14 residues. The ends were cut back, 5 bases at V and 5 bases at J, with 15 bases in the middle. The germline V gene encodes CDR1 MNHEY and CDR2 SMNVEV (reference sequence). The CDR3 reads CASSPRRKETEAFF. CDR3 DNA sequence: TGTGCCAGCAGTCCCCGCCGGAAGGAGACTGAAGCTTTCTTT.

This chain links TRBV4-3 with TRBJ1-5; D not certain. Germline V lookup: CDR1 LGHNA, CDR2 YSLEER. V was trimmed by 0 bases and J by 5 bases, leaving 5 bases between them. This CDR3 spans 13 amino acids. This CDR3 is CASSQESYQPQHF. The CDR3 nucleotides read TGCGCCAGCAGCCAAGAATCTTATCAGCCCCAGCATTTT.

The J gene is TRBJ2-1, the V gene TRBV6-5, with D possibly matching TRBD2 (5 bases). CDR1 is MNHEY, CDR2 SVGAGI, per germline. The CDR3 is 13 amino acids. The V end lost 6 bases, the J end lost 0 bases, and 6 bases lay between the germline ends. Here the CDR3 DNA reads TGTGCCAGCAGGGGGAGCTCCTACAATGAGCAGTTCTTC. Translation gives CASRGSSYNEQFF.

The chain is built from TRBV6-6 and TRBJ2-7; 10 bases line up with TRBD1. Germline CDR1 and CDR2: MNHNY and SVGAGI (reference sequence). The CDR3 has 16 residues. The V gene end was trimmed by 4 bases and the J gene end by 2 bases; junction bases not matched to a gene: 8. CDR3 in DNA: TGTGCCAGCAGTTTACTGGGACAGGGGCCAACCTACGAGCAGTACTTC. This translates into CASSLLGQGPTYEQYF.

The chain joins TRBV9 to TRBJ2-1; TRBD2 agrees at 11 bases. The CDR3 is made up of 14 amino acids. The germline V gene encodes CDR1 SGDLS and CDR2 YYNGEE. Germline trimming cut 4 bases from V and 10 bases from J; bases unmatched to any gene: 7. CDR3 nucleotide sequence: TGTGCCAGCAGCCTTAGCGGGAGGGCTTACGAGCAGTTCTTC. Encoded protein: CASSLSGRAYEQFF.

V gene TRBV19 combines with J gene TRBJ1-4, with D perhaps matching TRBD1 (5 bases). V lost 5 bases to trimming and J lost 8 bases, with 21 bases between them. This CDR3 contains 16 residues. CDR1 is LNHDA and CDR2 is SQIVND in the germline V gene (reference sequence). DNA of the CDR3: TGTGCCAGTAGTCCCAGGCAGGGTTGGAGTGTGGAAAAACTGTTTTTT. Translating gives CASSPRQGWSVEKLFF.

This clone has only a few counts. V usage is TRBV3-1 (or the pseudogene TRBV3-2) and J usage is TRBJ1-2; possibly TRBD1 for D (5 bases). V lost 5 bases and J 4 bases, leaving 11 bases between the germline ends. The CDR3 runs 13 residues. The germline CDR1 and CDR2 sequences are LGHDT and YNNKEL (reference sequence). Written as DNA, the CDR3 is TGTGCCAGCAGCAGGGAGGGGCTCTATGGCTACACCTTC. Its translation is CASSREGLYGYTF.

This sequence joins TRBV19 and TRBJ1-1, with a tentative D call TRBD1 (6 bases). Trimming cost V 5 bases and J 1 base, with 11 bases left between them. The CDR3 length is 14 residues. Germline V gives CDR1 LNHDA, CDR2 SQIVND (reference sequence). CDR3 sequence (DNA): TGTGCCAGTAGTGTGCAGGGGTCGAACACTGAAGCTTTCTTT. It specifies CASSVQGSNTEAFF.

The chain recombines TRBV10-3 with TRBJ1-6, with unresolved D. CDR3 size: 13 residues. Germline assignment: CDR1 ENHRY and CDR2 SYGVKD. V shed 10 bases and J shed 4 bases, with 11 bases lying between them. CDR3 protein: CATKKEYNSPLHF. CDR3 nucleotide sequence: TGTGCCACCAAAAAGGAGTATAATTCACCCCTCCACTTT.

The chain is built from TRBV5-1 and TRBJ2-3, with a tentative D call TRBD2 (6 bases). V dropped 4 bases and J dropped 0 bases, with 12 bases sitting between them. This CDR3 spans 15 amino acids. Germline V gene lookup returns CDR1 SGHRS and CDR2 YFSETQ. CDR3 sequence reads: CASSRDSTSTDTQYF. CDR3 sequence (DNA): TGCGCCAGCAGCAGGGACTCGACAAGCACAGATACGCAGTATTTT.

The chain carries TRBV4-2 and TRBJ1-2; 8 positions match TRBD1. Germline assignment: CDR1 LGHNA and CDR2 YNFKEQ. With V trimmed by 3 bases and J by 8 bases, 8 bases remained unmatched. This CDR3 region has 14 residues. CDR3 DNA sequence: TGTGCCAGCAGCCAGACTCCGACAGGGGTGGGCTACACCTTC. This sequence encodes CASSQTPTGVGYTF.

The V and J genes are TRBV5-1 and TRBJ2-2, with 13 bases lining up with TRBD2. The germline gives CDR1 SGHRS, CDR2 YFSETQ. CDR3 length equals 18 residues. V lost 0 bases, J lost 4 bases, and 6 bases stayed unmatched. In DNA, the CDR3 is TGCGCCAGCAGCTTGGTCCCGGGACTAGCGGGAACCACCGGGGAGCTGTTTTTT. Translating it yields CASSLVPGLAGTTGELFF. Variable domain in full (rest from reference TRBV5-1 and TRBJ2-2): KAGVTQTPRYLIKTRGQQVTLSCSPISGHRSVSWYQQTPGQGLQFLFEYFSETQRNKGNFPGRFSGRQFSNSRSEMNVSTLELGDSALYLCASSLVPGLAGTTGELFFGEGSRLTVL.

The chain's CDR3 is CASRDRGGGGELFF. The CDR3 DNA is TGTGCCAGCAGGGACAGGGGAGGAGGCGGGGAGCTGTTTTTT. This sequence joins TRBV28 and TRBJ2-2, with 9 bases identical to TRBD1. CDR1 is MDHEN, CDR2 SYDVKM, per germline. The CDR3 extends over 14 amino acids. Unmatched junction bases numbered 6, after V lost 6 bases and J lost 7 bases. Full variable domain (missing parts from reference TRBV28 and TRBJ2-2): DVKVTQSSRYLVKRTGEKVFLECVQDMDHENMFWYRQDPGLGLRLIYFSYDVKMKEKGDIPEGYSVSREKKERFSLILESASTNQTSMYLCASRDRGGGGELFFGEGSRLTVL.

This clone was recorded only once. This sequence joins TRBV10-3 and TRBJ2-7; D might be TRBD2 (6 bases). With 4 bases removed from V and 7 bases from J, the gap between germline ends came to 11 bases. From germline, CDR1 is ENHRY and CDR2 SYGVKD. The CDR3 runs 12 residues. CDR3 residues: CAISVGLREQYF. DNA of the CDR3: TGTGCCATCAGTGTCGGACTACGAGAGCAGTACTTC.